The 12 T cell receptor beta chains below come from one sample, sequenced in a study of shared clonotypes between healthy human individuals. Assay used: immunoSEQ multiplex PCR; TCRdb lists only in-frame clones, some missing. The repertoire holds around 2,000,000 clones, with 95% as singletons. The sequenced sample was naive CD4+ T cells sorted from blood. The subset was: CD45RA+ positively selected. The receptor set was obtained from a man younger than 35 in good health.

This clone was observed once. The chain joins TRBV2 to TRBJ2-1; no clear D gene. V lost 6 bases and J lost 9, with 24 bases in between. CDR1 is SNHLY, CDR2 FYNNEI, per germline. The CDR3 consists of 16 residues. The CDR3 spells CASSGALSPLGGEQFF. The CDR3 DNA is TGTGCCAGCAGCGGAGCCCTGAGCCCCCTCGGTGGTGAGCAGTTCTTC.

This chain uses TRBV27 with TRBJ2-1, with no clear D. V lost 5 bases, J lost 4 bases, and 15 bases lay in between. CDR3 length: 15 amino acids. Germline-derived CDR1 and CDR2 are MNHEY and SMNVEV (reference sequence). This CDR3 reads CASSLSSGEYNEQFF. CDR3 coding DNA: TGTGCCAGCAGTCTAAGTAGTGGAGAATACAATGAGCAGTTCTTC.

This chain joins TRBV7-2 and TRBJ1-2; no reliable D call. V was shortened by 5 bases and J by 5 bases, with 9 bases between the two germline ends. The CDR3 sequence is 12 residues long. CDR1 is SGHTA and CDR2 is FQGNSA in the germline V gene. The CDR3 spells CASSIDLYGYTF. The DNA for the CDR3 is TGTGCCAGCAGCATAGATTTATATGGCTACACCTTC. The entire variable domain, with the rest obtained from reference TRBV7-2 and TRBJ1-2, is as follows: GAGVSQSPSNKVTEKGKDVELRCDPISGHTALYWYRQSLGQGLEFLIYFQGNSAPDKSGLPSDRFSAERTGGSVSTLTIQRTQQEDSAVYLCASSIDLYGYTFGSGTRLTVV.

The J gene is TRBJ2-3, the V gene TRBV10-3; 7 positions match TRBD1. V was pared by 2 bases and J by 3 bases, with 5 bases of the junction left unmatched. The CDR3 extends over 15 amino acids. From germline, CDR1 is ENHRY and CDR2 SYGVKD. In nucleotides, the CDR3 is TGTGCCATCAGTGAGCGGGACAGCCCTACAGATACGCAGTATTTT. Translating gives CAISERDSPTDTQYF.

V and J are TRBV6-5 and TRBJ2-7; the match to TRBD1 covers 7 bases. This CDR3 spans 14 amino acids. Germline V lookup: CDR1 MNHEY, CDR2 SVGAGI. The ends lost 6 bases at V and 3 bases at J; junction bases unmatched: 8. CDR3 in DNA: TGTGCCAGCAGCCCCGGGACAGCGATCTACGAGCAGTACTTC. Amino acids: CASSPGTAIYEQYF.

The rearrangement uses TRBV2 and TRBJ2-7, with 7 bases that match TRBD2. V lost 2 bases to trimming and J lost 1 base; unmatched junction nucleotides: 5. The V gene's germline CDR1 is SNHLY and CDR2 FYNNEI. The CDR3 contains 15 residues. This CDR3 reads CASSERAGVSYEQYF. The DNA for the CDR3 is TGTGCCAGCAGTGAAAGGGCGGGAGTGTCCTACGAGCAGTACTTC.

The chain links TRBV27 to TRBJ1-5, with unresolved D. V was clipped by 8 bases and J by 8 bases, with 7 bases between them. This CDR3 contains 10 residues. Germline values: CDR1 MNHEY, CDR2 SMNVEV (reference sequence). CDR3 DNA: TGTGCCAGCCCGTCGGAGCCCCAGCATTTT. It translates to CASPSEPQHF.

The rearrangement uses TRBV13 and TRBJ2-7; 7 nucleotides match TRBD1. V shed 5 bases, J shed 0 bases, and the junction held 7 bases outside the gene matches. The CDR3 consists of 15 residues. The germline CDR1 and CDR2 sequences are PRHDT and FYEKMQ (reference sequence). CDR3 nucleotide sequence: TGTGCCAGCAGCCCGGGGACAGCTTACTCCTACGAGCAGTACTTC. It translates to CASSPGTAYSYEQYF.

The chain couples TRBV2 to TRBJ2-7; D remains unclear. Germline lookup yields CDR1 SNHLY and CDR2 FYNNEI. The CDR3 has 12 amino acids. The CDR3 DNA reads TGTGTCTCAGGCTGGCTAAACTACGAGCAGTACTTC. Translation gives CVSGWLNYEQYF.

The J gene is TRBJ2-3, the V gene TRBV5-1, with 9 bases that match TRBD2. This CDR3 is built from 17 residues. Trimming took 0 bases from V and 3 from J; bases not matched to a gene: 8. Germline V lookup: CDR1 SGHRS, CDR2 YFSETQ. The CDR3 here is CASSLEGSGRGTDTQYF. The CDR3 DNA follows: TGCGCCAGCAGCTTGGAAGGTAGCGGGAGAGGTACAGATACGCAGTATTTT.

This chain uses TRBV25-1 with TRBJ2-3, with 12 bases lining up with TRBD2. CDR1 MGHDK and CDR2 SYGVNS come from the germline V gene. The V gene end was trimmed by 3 bases and the J gene end by 6 bases; junction bases not matched to a gene: 10. This CDR3 has 17 amino acids. The CDR3 spells CASSDAASGRAGDTQYF. DNA of the CDR3: TGTGCCAGCAGTGATGCGGCTAGCGGGAGGGCCGGGGATACGCAGTATTTT. The whole variable domain, remainder taken from reference TRBV25-1 and TRBJ2-3, is EADIYQTPRYLVIGTGKKITLECSQTMGHDKMYWYQQDPGMELHLIHYSYGVNSTEKGDLSSESTVSRIRTEHFPLTLESARPSHTSQYLCASSDAASGRAGDTQYFGPGTRLTVL.

The V gene is TRBV6-6, the J gene TRBJ1-1, with TRBD1 as a possible D gene (5 bases). The CDR3 loop spans 13 amino acids. V dropped 4 bases and J dropped 10 bases, with 16 bases sitting between them. Per germline, CDR1 MNHNY and CDR2 SVGAGI (reference sequence). In DNA, the CDR3 is TGTGCCAGCAGTTTGAGCCCACAGGTGGGAGCTTTCTTT. Encoded protein: CASSLSPQVGAFF.